This T cell receptor beta chain was found in a study of T cell responses to AZD1222 COVID-19 vaccine. Clones were sequenced by immunoSEQ multiplex PCR, and TCRdb holds only the in-frame ones, with some missing. This repertoire shows 100,000 to 150,000 clones, roughly 90% found once; its top ten account for 1.1%. A remark on this clone: The antigen is not known.

Whole-study findings and limits: Clonal diversity may have been underestimated, and the donors were mostly white British, with more females than males. When two AZD1222 doses had been given, Spike-specific TCR breadth and depth rose.

From germline, CDR1 is SGHTA and CDR2 FQGTGA. Trimming took 6 bases from V and 6 from J; bases not matched to a gene: 7. The CDR3 has 14 residues. The sequence was collected from an adult who received the AZD1222 COVID-19 vaccine. This material consisted of peripheral blood, taken 28 days after the second AZD1222 dose. The J gene is TRBJ2-3, the V gene TRBV7-3; the match to TRBD1 covers 9 bases. In DNA, the CDR3 is TGTGCCAGCAGTCGGGACAGGGTGACCGATACGCAGTATTTT. Its translation: CASSRDRVTDTQYF.